A single sample gave rise to the 2 T cell receptor beta chains below, sequenced in a study of beta chain features in type 1 diabetes. Study-level findings and limits: In every one of the four CD4+ subsets, TCRB CDR3s were moderately but significantly shorter in Type 1 diabetes patients.

The study reverse transcribed the entire isolated RNA, so it sequenced expressed TCRB transcripts. Profiling relied on immunoSEQ multiplex PCR, and the TCRdb table lists in-frame clones only, not all of them. In the table there are 300,000 to 350,000 clones, less than 15% of which are singletons. These TCRs' antigens remain unknown. Sequencing was done on a sample of naive CD4+ T cells from blood. These receptors came from a woman aged 18-29 years with type 1 diabetes.

This sequence joins TRBV5-4 and TRBJ2-5; D possibly corresponds to TRBD1 (5 bases). The J call is in doubt because the DNA end fits TRBJ2-7 better. This CDR3 is 14 amino acids long. Germline V gene sequence: CDR1 SGHNT, CDR2 YYREEE (reference sequence). CDR3: CASSWDPKDTEQYF. CDR3 in DNA: TGTGCCAGCAGCTGGGATCCGAAGGACACCGAGCAGTACTTC.

The gene calls are TRBV7-9 and TRBJ2-7; the D gene is possibly TRBD2 (6 bases). Trimming left V 1 base short and J 2 bases short, with 12 bases between. The germline V gene encodes CDR1 SEHNR and CDR2 FQNEAQ (reference sequence). CDR3 size: 15 residues. The chain's CDR3 is CASSLGFGSPYEQYV. CDR3 in DNA: TGTGCCAGCAGCTTAGGTTTCGGGAGCCCCTACGAGCAGTACGTC.